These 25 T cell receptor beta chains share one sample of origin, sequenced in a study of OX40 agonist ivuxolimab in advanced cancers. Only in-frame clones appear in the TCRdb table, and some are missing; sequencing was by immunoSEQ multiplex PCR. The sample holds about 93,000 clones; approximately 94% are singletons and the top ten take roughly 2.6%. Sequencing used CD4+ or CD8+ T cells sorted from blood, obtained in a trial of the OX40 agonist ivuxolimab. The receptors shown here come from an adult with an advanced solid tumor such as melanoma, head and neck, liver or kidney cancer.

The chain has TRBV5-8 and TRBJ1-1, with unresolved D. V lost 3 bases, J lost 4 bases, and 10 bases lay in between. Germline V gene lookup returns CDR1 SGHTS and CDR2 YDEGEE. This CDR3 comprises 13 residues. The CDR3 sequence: CASSYSPGTEAFF. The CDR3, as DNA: TGTGCCAGCAGCTACAGCCCCGGCACTGAAGCTTTCTTT.

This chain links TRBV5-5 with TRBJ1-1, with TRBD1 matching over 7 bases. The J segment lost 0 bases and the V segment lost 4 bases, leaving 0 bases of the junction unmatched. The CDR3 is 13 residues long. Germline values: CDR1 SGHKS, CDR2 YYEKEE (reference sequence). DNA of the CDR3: TGTGCCAGCAGCGGACAGGTGAACACTGAAGCTTTCTTT. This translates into CASSGQVNTEAFF.

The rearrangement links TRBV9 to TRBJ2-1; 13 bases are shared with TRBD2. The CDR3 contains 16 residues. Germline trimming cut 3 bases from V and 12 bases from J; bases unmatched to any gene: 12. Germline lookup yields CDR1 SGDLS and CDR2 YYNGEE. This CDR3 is CASSGDGTSGNRGQFF. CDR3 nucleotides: TGTGCCAGCAGCGGAGACGGGACTAGCGGGAATAGGGGGCAGTTCTTC.

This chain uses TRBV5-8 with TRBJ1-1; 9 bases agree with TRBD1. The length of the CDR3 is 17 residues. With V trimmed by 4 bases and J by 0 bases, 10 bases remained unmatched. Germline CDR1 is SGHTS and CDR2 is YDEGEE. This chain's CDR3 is CASSRKHRGLLNTEAFF. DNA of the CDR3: TGTGCCAGCAGCAGGAAACACAGGGGGCTACTGAACACTGAAGCTTTCTTT. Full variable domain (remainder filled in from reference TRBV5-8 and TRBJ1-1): EAGVTQSPTHLIKTRGQQATLRCSPISGHTSVYWYQQALGLGLQFLLWYDEGEERNRGNFPPRFSGRQFPNYSSELNVNALELEDSALYLCASSRKHRGLLNTEAFFGQGTRLTVV.

Written as DNA, the CDR3 is TGTGCCAGCAGCCCCCAGGCGGGAGGGGAAACCGGGGAGCTGTTTTTT. The encoded protein is CASSPQAGGETGELFF. The V and J genes are TRBV27 and TRBJ2-2; 9 positions match TRBD2. The CDR3 totals 16 residues. The germline CDR1 and CDR2 sequences are MNHEY and SMNVEV (reference sequence). V lost 6 bases to trimming and J lost 5 bases; unmatched junction nucleotides: 10.

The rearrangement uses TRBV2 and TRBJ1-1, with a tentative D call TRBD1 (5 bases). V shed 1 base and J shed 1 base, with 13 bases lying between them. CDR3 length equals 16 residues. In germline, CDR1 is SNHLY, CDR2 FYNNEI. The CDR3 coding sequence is TGTGCCAGCAGTGAAGGGCGGACAAGGGCGAACACTGAAGCTTTCTTT. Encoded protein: CASSEGRTRANTEAFF.

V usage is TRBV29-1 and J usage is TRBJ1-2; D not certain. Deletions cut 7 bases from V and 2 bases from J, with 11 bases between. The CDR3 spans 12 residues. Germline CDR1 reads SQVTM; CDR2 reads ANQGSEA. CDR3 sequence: CSGLAENYGYTF. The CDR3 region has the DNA TGCAGCGGCTTGGCCGAGAACTATGGCTACACCTTC. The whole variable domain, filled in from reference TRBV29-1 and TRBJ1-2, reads SAVISQKPSRDICQRGTSLTIQCQVDSQVTMMFWYRQQPGQSLTLIATANQGSEATYESGFVIDKFPISRPNLTFSTLTVSNMSPEDSSIYLCSGLAENYGYTFGSGTRLTVV.

CDR3 residues: CASSLTGEMNTEAFF. CDR3 DNA: TGTGCCAGCAGCTTAACAGGAGAAATGAACACTGAAGCTTTCTTT. This chain links TRBV27 with TRBJ1-1; a weak D match, TRBD1 (5 bases). Trimming took off 6 bases at V and 0 bases at J, with 14 bases between the two ends. The length of the CDR3 is 15 residues. Germline assignment: CDR1 MNHEY and CDR2 SMNVEV (reference sequence).

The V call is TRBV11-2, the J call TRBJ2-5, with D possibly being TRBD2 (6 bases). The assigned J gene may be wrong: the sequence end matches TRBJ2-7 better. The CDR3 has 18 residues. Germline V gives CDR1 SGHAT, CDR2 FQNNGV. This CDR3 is CASSLAGRPLRSSYEQYF. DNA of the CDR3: TGTGCCAGCAGCCTCGCGGGGAGACCTCTGAGGAGCTCCTACGAGCAGTACTTC.

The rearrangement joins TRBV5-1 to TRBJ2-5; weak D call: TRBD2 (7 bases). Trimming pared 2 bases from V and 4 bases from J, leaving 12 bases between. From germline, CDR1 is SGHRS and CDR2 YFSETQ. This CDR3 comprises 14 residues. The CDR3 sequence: CASSLEGEGETQYF. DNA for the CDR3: TGCGCCAGCAGCTTAGAGGGGGAGGGAGAGACCCAGTACTTC.

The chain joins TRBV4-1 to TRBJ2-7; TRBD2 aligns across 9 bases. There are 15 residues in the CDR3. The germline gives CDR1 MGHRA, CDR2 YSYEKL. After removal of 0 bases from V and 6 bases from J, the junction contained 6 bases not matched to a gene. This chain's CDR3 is CASSQDHSGSTEQYF. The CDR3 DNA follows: TGCGCCAGCAGCCAAGATCATAGCGGGAGTACCGAGCAGTACTTC.

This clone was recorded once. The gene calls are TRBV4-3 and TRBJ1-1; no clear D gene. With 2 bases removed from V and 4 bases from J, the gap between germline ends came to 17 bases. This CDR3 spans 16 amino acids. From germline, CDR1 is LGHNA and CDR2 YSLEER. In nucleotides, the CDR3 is TGCGCCAGCAGCCAACGGCTCGACGGAGCCTTCACTGAAGCTTTCTTT. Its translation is CASSQRLDGAFTEAFF.

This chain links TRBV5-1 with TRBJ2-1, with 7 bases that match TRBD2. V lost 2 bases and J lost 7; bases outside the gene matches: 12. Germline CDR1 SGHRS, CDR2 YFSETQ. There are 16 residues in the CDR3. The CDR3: CASSFNKVGRENEQFF. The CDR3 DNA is TGCGCCAGCAGCTTCAATAAGGTGGGGAGGGAGAATGAGCAGTTCTTC.

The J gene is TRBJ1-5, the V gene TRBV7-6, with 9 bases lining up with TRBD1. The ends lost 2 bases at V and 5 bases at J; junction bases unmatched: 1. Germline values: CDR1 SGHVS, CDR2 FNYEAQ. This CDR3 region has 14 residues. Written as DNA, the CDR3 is TGTGCCAGCAGCTTACGACAGGGGGATCAGCCCCAGCATTTT. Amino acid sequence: CASSLRQGDQPQHF.

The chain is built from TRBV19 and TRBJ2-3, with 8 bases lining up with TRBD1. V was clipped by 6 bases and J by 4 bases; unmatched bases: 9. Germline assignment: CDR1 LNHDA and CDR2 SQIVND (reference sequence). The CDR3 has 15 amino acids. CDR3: CASRGGQGAPDTQYF. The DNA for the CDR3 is TGTGCCAGTAGGGGTGGGCAGGGGGCTCCAGATACGCAGTATTTT.

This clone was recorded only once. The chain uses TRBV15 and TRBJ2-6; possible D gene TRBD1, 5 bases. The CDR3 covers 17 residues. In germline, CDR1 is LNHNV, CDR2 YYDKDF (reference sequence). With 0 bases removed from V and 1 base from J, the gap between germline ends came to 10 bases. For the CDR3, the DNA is TGTGCCACCAGCAGAGATCAAAGGGGTTCTGGGGCCAACGTCCTGACTTTC. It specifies CATSRDQRGSGANVLTF.

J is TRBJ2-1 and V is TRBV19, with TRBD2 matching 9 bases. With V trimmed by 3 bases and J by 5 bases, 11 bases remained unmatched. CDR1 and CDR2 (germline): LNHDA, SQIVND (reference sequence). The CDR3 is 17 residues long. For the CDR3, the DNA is TGTGCCAGTAGTATTGGGGGTGGACTAGCGTTTAACAATGAGCAGTTCTTC. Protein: CASSIGGGLAFNNEQFF.

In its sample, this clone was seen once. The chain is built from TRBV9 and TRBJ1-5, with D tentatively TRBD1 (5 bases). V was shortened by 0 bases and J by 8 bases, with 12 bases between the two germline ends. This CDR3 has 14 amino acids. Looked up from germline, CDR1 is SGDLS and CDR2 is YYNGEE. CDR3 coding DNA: TGTGCCAGCAGCGTAGCTGGGGCCACGGAGCCCCAGCATTTT. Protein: CASSVAGATEPQHF.

The chain's CDR3 is CASSLGTGDHLAKNIQYF. CDR3 nucleotide sequence: TGTGCCAGCAGCTTGGGGACAGGGGATCACCTAGCCAAAAACATTCAGTACTTC. V usage is TRBV11-2 and J usage is TRBJ2-4, with 10 bases lining up with TRBD1. Per the germline V gene, CDR1 is SGHAT and CDR2 is FQNNGV. The CDR3 consists of 18 residues. V dropped 3 bases and J dropped 0; count of bases not matched to a gene: 8.

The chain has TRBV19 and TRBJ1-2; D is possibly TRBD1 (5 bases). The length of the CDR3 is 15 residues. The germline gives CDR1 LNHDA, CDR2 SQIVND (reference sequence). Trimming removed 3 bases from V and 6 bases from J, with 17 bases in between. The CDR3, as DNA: TGTGCCAGTAGTATGGTAGGGACTTGGCTCAATGGCTACACCTTC. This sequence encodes CASSMVGTWLNGYTF.

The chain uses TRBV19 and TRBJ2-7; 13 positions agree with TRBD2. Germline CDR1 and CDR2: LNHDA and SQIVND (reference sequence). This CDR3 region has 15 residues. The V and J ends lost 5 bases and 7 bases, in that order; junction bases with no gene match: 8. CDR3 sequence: CASSLGTSGKGEQYF. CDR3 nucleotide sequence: TGTGCCAGTAGTCTCGGGACTAGCGGGAAGGGTGAGCAGTACTTC.

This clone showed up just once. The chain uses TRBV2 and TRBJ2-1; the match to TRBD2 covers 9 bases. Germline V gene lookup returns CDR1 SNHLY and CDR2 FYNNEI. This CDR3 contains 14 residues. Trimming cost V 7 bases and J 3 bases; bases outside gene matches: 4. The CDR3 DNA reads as TGTGCCAGCATCGGAGCGGGGGGCTACAATGAGCAGTTCTTC. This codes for CASIGAGGYNEQFF.

For the CDR3, the DNA is TGTGCCAGCAGTGGGGAGTTAGGGGATCAGACCCAGTACTTC. Translating gives CASSGELGDQTQYF. The chain joins TRBV9 to TRBJ2-5, with D perhaps being TRBD1 or TRBD2 (5 bases each). The CDR3 consists of 14 residues. Trimming shortened V by 5 bases and J by 6 bases, and 17 bases separated the two germline ends. Germline CDR1 SGDLS, CDR2 YYNGEE.

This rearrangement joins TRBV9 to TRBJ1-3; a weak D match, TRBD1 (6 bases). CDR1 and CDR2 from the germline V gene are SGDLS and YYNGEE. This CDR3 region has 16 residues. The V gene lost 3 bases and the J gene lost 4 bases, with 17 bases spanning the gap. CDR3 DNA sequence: TGTGCCAGCAGCGGCCCACCCGGGACACACGGAAACACCATATATTTT. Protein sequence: CASSGPPGTHGNTIYF.

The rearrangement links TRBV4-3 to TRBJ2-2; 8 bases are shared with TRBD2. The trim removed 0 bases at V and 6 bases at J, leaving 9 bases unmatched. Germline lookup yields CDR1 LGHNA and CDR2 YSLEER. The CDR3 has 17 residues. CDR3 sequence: CASSQEGRGGRPGELFF. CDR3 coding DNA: TGCGCCAGCAGCCAAGAAGGTCGGGGGGGCCGACCCGGGGAGCTGTTTTTT.